The subject of this entry is one T cell receptor (beta chain). Antigen: not known. Staff drew approximately 9.1 milliliters of peripheral blood from each donor. Extracted total RNA amounted to at least 6 micrograms for each sample. Combining a sample-barcoded 5' primer with a J-beta primer mix, a second PCR ran for roughly 7 to 12 cycles. TCRdb called the 5' RACE reads again in MiXCR, with one record for every CDR3 protein. The table lists 700,000 or so distinct CDR3 sequences, around a fifth of them singletons. The record originates from a study of blood T cells in healthy people across ages. Study-wide findings and caveats: CMV status of donors was unknown, possibly confounding expanded clonotype changes. One million T cells yielded diversity estimates that were considered underestimates.

The CDR3 runs 16 residues. In germline, CDR1 is LGHDT, CDR2 YNNKEL (reference sequence). The sample taken for sequencing was blood. V gene TRBV3-1 combines with J gene TRBJ2-7; TRBD2 agrees at 10 bases. The end of the DNA fits TRBJ2-1 better, so the J call may be wrong. The clonotype was recovered from a man in his 70s in good health. The CDR3 DNA reads as TGTGCCAGCAGCCTCGGGGCTAGCGGGGGAAACAATGAGCAGTTCTTC. Translated, it gives CASSLGASGGNNEQFF.